The 24 T cell receptor beta chains below come from one sample, sequenced in a study of control samples from healthy donors and cancer patients. Clones were sequenced by immunoSEQ multiplex PCR, and TCRdb holds only the in-frame ones, with some missing. The sample includes about 250,000 clones, almost 85% seen only once; the top ten take less than 15%. Sequencing was carried out using PBMCs. The origin of the receptors is a woman aged 55-75 years with lung cancer.

The rearrangement joins TRBV2 to TRBJ1-1; 10 positions agree with TRBD1. The CDR3 loop spans 13 amino acids. The V and J ends lost 7 bases and 5 bases, in that order; junction bases with no gene match: 4. Germline loops: CDR1 SNHLY, CDR2 FYNNEI. Written as DNA, the CDR3 is TGTGCCAGCACCGGACAGGGGGGGACTGAAGCTTTCTTT. Translated, it gives CASTGQGGTEAFF.

This clone turned up a few times. The chain recombines TRBV12-3 or TRBV12-4 with TRBJ2-1; TRBD1 aligns across 8 bases. The CDR3 has 11 residues. The V and J ends lost 5 bases and 15 bases, in that order; junction bases with no gene match: 6. CDR3 in DNA: TGTGCCAGCAGTGAGACAGGACAGGGGTTCTTC. This encodes CASSETGQGFF.

This chain joins TRBV7-2 and TRBJ2-2; D gene unclear. The CDR3 is made up of 14 amino acids. The V gene's germline CDR1 is SGHTA and CDR2 FQGNSA. The V end was cut by 5 bases, the J end by 3 bases, with 10 bases between. The CDR3 bases are TGTGCCAGCAGCCACAACTTGGACACCGGGGAGCTGTTTTTT. Translated, it gives CASSHNLDTGELFF.

Regarding this clone: A much larger clone differs from this one at a single base, so this may be a read error. The chain links TRBV28 to TRBJ1-1, with D uncertain. V was cut by 4 bases and J by 1 base, with 4 bases left in between. The length of the CDR3 is 12 residues. The germline V gene encodes CDR1 MDHEN and CDR2 SYDVKM. CDR3: CASSYGNTEAFF. The CDR3 bases are TGTGCCAGCAGTTATGGGAACACTGAAGCTTTCTTT.

This clone has only one observation. The chain employs TRBV5-8 and TRBJ2-1; D possibly uses TRBD1 or TRBD2 (5 bases each). The V gene lost 7 bases and the J gene lost 9 bases, with 17 bases spanning the gap. Per the germline V gene, CDR1 is SGHTS and CDR2 is YDEGEE. The CDR3 is made up of 13 amino acids. In DNA form, the CDR3 reads TGTGCCAGCGGACTGGGCCGGGGCGGTGAGCAGTTCTTC. This encodes CASGLGRGGEQFF.

The rearrangement uses TRBV21-1 and TRBJ1-6; the table's D call, TRBD1, has no DNA check behind it. TRBV21-1 is shown as a pseudogene. This CDR3 is built from 16 residues. The CDR3 DNA follows: TGTGCCAGCAGCAAAGCCAAGACAGGGCCCAATTCACCCCTCCACTTT. This translates into CASSKAKTGPNSPLHF.

The rearrangement uses TRBV24-1 and TRBJ1-1, with TRBD1 as a possible D gene (5 bases). The CDR3 runs to 14 residues. Trimming took off 9 bases at V and 0 bases at J, with 13 bases between the two ends. CDR1 and CDR2 from the germline V gene are KGHDR and SFDVKD. The CDR3 DNA follows: TGTGCCACCTCCCCCCGACAGCTGAACACTGAAGCTTTCTTT. It translates to CATSPRQLNTEAFF.

This chain joins TRBV19 and TRBJ2-2; TRBD1 might be the D (6 bases). CDR3 length equals 15 residues. V lost 4 bases and J 0 bases, leaving 9 bases between the germline ends. Looked up from germline, CDR1 is LNHDA and CDR2 is SQIVND (reference sequence). The CDR3: CASSKDSTNTGELFF. The CDR3 DNA reads as TGTGCCAGTAGTAAGGACAGCACGAACACCGGGGAGCTGTTTTTT.

V is TRBV5-1 and J is TRBJ1-4; perhaps TRBD1 as D (5 bases). Germline-derived CDR1 and CDR2 are SGHRS and YFSETQ. V was pared by 3 bases and J by 3 bases, with 9 bases between. There are 14 residues in the CDR3. The CDR3 loop is CASSWGGPNEKLFF. The CDR3 bases are TGCGCCAGCAGCTGGGGGGGTCCTAATGAAAAACTGTTTTTT.

The chain carries TRBV6-5 and TRBJ1-2, with D possibly TRBD1 on 5 matching bases. The CDR3 consists of 14 residues. CDR1 is MNHEY, CDR2 SVGAGI, per germline. The V and J ends lost 2 bases and 5 bases respectively, with 12 bases between them. CDR3 nucleotides: TGTGCCAGCAGTTACGGGGGGAGGGGATATGGCTACACCTTC. Protein product: CASSYGGRGYGYTF.

The CDR3 loop is CASSPRADGELFF. The CDR3 DNA follows: TGTGCCAGCAGCCCCCGAGCCGACGGGGAGCTGTTTTTT. This chain uses TRBV3-1 (or the pseudogene TRBV3-2) with TRBJ2-2; no definite D call. The length of the CDR3 is 13 residues. Germline loops: CDR1 LGHDT, CDR2 YNNKEL (reference sequence). The V end was cut by 4 bases, the J end by 7 bases, with 10 bases between.

The V call is TRBV29-1, the J call TRBJ2-5; the match to TRBD1 covers 7 bases. The CDR3 extends over 16 amino acids. Germline V gene data show CDR1 as SQVTM and CDR2 as ANQGSEA. Unmatched junction bases numbered 13, after V lost 1 base and J lost 5 bases. CDR3 sequence reads: CSVEGDTQGSWETQYF. CDR3 DNA: TGCAGCGTTGAAGGGGATACACAGGGGAGCTGGGAGACCCAGTACTTC.

V and J are TRBV9 and TRBJ2-7; a possible D gene is TRBD2 (5 bases). V gave up 3 bases and J gave up 1 base, with 11 bases separating them. The CDR3 is made up of 14 amino acids. Per germline, CDR1 SGDLS and CDR2 YYNGEE. The CDR3 reads CASSGHGVSYEQYF. CDR3 coding DNA: TGTGCCAGCAGCGGACACGGGGTGTCCTACGAGCAGTACTTC.

This clone was seen once. V and J are TRBV5-6 and TRBJ2-3; D is ambiguous. This CDR3 has 13 amino acids. Germline V lookup: CDR1 SGHDT, CDR2 YYEEEE. V lost 4 bases, J lost 4 bases, and 10 bases lay in between. CDR3 residues: CASSTASPDTQYF. In DNA, the CDR3 is TGTGCCAGCAGCACGGCTTCCCCAGATACGCAGTATTTT.

V usage is TRBV29-1 and J usage is TRBJ2-7; D tentatively reads TRBD1 or TRBD2 (5 bases each). Trimming removed 1 base at V and 7 bases at J, with 11 bases between. CDR3 length equals 12 residues. CDR1 is SQVTM, CDR2 ANQGSEA, per germline. In DNA form, the CDR3 reads TGCAGCGTTGAAGGGGGGTTCGGGGAGCAGTACTTC. Translating it yields CSVEGGFGEQYF.

The V gene is TRBV5-1, the J gene TRBJ1-4; 9 bases fit TRBD1. V gave up 1 base and J gave up 7 bases; unmatched junction bases: 5. Germline CDR1 is SGHRS and CDR2 is YFSETQ. The CDR3 consists of 15 residues. The CDR3 is CASSLSGQGSEKLFF. CDR3 in DNA: TGCGCCAGCAGCTTGTCCGGACAGGGGAGTGAAAAACTGTTTTTT.

The gene calls are TRBV4-1 and TRBJ1-2; TRBD1 matches at 7 bases. In germline, CDR1 is MGHRA, CDR2 YSYEKL. This CDR3 is 19 amino acids long. Trimming at V came to 3 bases and at J to 4 bases, leaving 20 bases not matched to a gene. The CDR3 spells CASSQGSAVQGGAGYGYTF. CDR3 in DNA: TGCGCCAGCAGCCAGGGCTCAGCCGTGCAGGGGGGAGCTGGCTATGGCTACACCTTC.

This rearrangement joins TRBV7-6 to TRBJ1-1; D ambiguous. CDR3 length: 13 amino acids. The V gene's germline CDR1 is SGHVS and CDR2 FNYEAQ. The V and J ends lost 3 bases and 1 base respectively, with 6 bases between them. CDR3 DNA: TGTGCCAGCAGCTTTGGGGAGAACACTGAAGCTTTCTTT. This translates into CASSFGENTEAFF.

The CDR3 DNA is TGTGCCAGCAGCGCGACAGGGAGGGGCGGGGAGCTGTTTTTT. Its translation is CASSATGRGGELFF. The chain is built from TRBV6-5 and TRBJ2-2; D may correspond to TRBD1 or TRBD2 (7 bases each). Trimming shortened V by 6 bases and J by 7 bases, and 15 bases separated the two germline ends. The V gene's germline CDR1 is MNHEY and CDR2 SVGAGI. This CDR3 has 14 residues.

The chain carries TRBV5-4 and TRBJ2-3; D is unclear. The CDR3 totals 15 residues. In germline, CDR1 is SGHNT, CDR2 YYREEE (reference sequence). Trimming cost V 0 bases and J 0 bases, with 8 bases left between them. For the CDR3, the DNA is TGTGCCAGCAGCTTGGGCGGTGCTAGCACAGATACGCAGTATTTT. Residues: CASSLGGASTDTQYF.

This clone was seen a few times. The V gene is TRBV6-5, the J gene TRBJ1-2; 9 bases are a match to TRBD1. Germline-derived CDR1 and CDR2 are MNHEY and SVGAGI. The CDR3 length is 16 residues. J gave up 8 bases and V 1 base, and 11 bases lay outside the gene matches. The CDR3 DNA follows: TGTGCCAGCAGTTACTTAGGGACAGGGAGTAGTAGAGGCTACACCTTC. Translation: CASSYLGTGSSRGYTF.

The rearrangement uses TRBV28 and TRBJ2-1, with TRBD1 identical over 7 bases. This CDR3 region has 15 residues. Germline CDR1 reads MDHEN; CDR2 reads SYDVKM. V lost 8 bases and J lost 7; bases outside the gene matches: 14. The DNA for the CDR3 is TGTGCCAGCGGGACCACAGGGGCGCGGAGGAATGAGCAGTTCTTC. It specifies CASGTTGARRNEQFF.

J is TRBJ1-2 and V is TRBV6-5; 7 bases are shared with TRBD1. V shed 8 bases, J shed 1 base, and the junction held 4 bases outside the gene matches. CDR1 is MNHEY and CDR2 is SVGAGI in the germline V gene. This CDR3 is 13 amino acids long. The CDR3 spells CASEGARNYGYTF. In DNA form, the CDR3 reads TGTGCCAGCGAGGGGGCTCGTAACTATGGCTACACCTTC.

CDR3 loop: CASSYSSLGELFF. The CDR3 DNA reads as TGTGCCAGCAGTTACTCGTCCCTAGGGGAGCTGTTTTTT. This chain connects TRBV6-5 to TRBJ2-2, with unresolved D. Trimming left V 0 bases short and J 8 bases short, with 7 bases between. CDR1 is MNHEY and CDR2 is SVGAGI in the germline V gene. The CDR3 extends over 13 amino acids.